These 16 T cell receptor beta chains came from one sample sequenced in a study of blood T cell repertoires in COVID-19. Using immunoSEQ multiplex PCR, the repertoire was profiled, and TCRdb retains in-frame clones only, with some absent. The sample carries roughly 37,000 clones, 78% recorded once. What was sequenced was peripheral blood. These receptors were collected from a man in his sixties with acute or convalescent COVID-19.

The J gene is TRBJ2-1, the V gene TRBV4-3; weak D call: TRBD1 (6 bases). CDR1 and CDR2 from the germline V gene are LGHNA and YSLEER. There are 16 residues in the CDR3. With 2 bases removed from V and 2 bases from J, the gap between germline ends came to 13 bases. This CDR3 reads CASSQYTGLTYNEQFF. CDR3 bases: TGCGCCAGCAGCCAATACACAGGGCTAACCTACAATGAGCAGTTCTTC.

The count of this clone is one. The chain couples TRBV25-1 to TRBJ1-1; D is undetermined. The V gene's germline CDR1 is MGHDK and CDR2 SYGVNS. Between the trimmed V and J ends, which lost 8 bases and 2 bases, there was a span of 15 bases. The CDR3 contains 14 residues. The CDR3 nucleotides read TGTGCCAGCGATACTTCACGATTCAACACTGAAGCTTTCTTT. Translated: CASDTSRFNTEAFF.

The chain joins TRBV7-9 to TRBJ1-4, with 10 bases lining up with TRBD1. Looked up from germline, CDR1 is SEHNR and CDR2 is FQNEAQ (reference sequence). The length of the CDR3 is 14 residues. V lost 6 bases and J lost 7; bases outside the gene matches: 5. The CDR3 reads CASRARDRGEKLFF. The CDR3, as DNA: TGTGCCAGCAGAGCACGGGACAGGGGTGAAAAACTGTTTTTT. The whole variable domain, filled in from reference TRBV7-9 and TRBJ1-4, reads DTGVSQNPRHKITKRGQNVTFRCDPISEHNRLYWYRQTLGQGPEFLTYFQNEAQLEKSRLLSDRFSAERPKGSFSTLEIQRTEQGDSAMYLCASRARDRGEKLFFGSGTQLSVL.

The chain employs TRBV4-1 and TRBJ2-1; D is unresolved. Germline assignment: CDR1 MGHRA and CDR2 YSYEKL. Trimming removed 8 bases from V and 0 bases from J, with 17 bases in between. This CDR3 has 16 amino acids. CDR3 nucleotide sequence: TGCGCCAGCGCCTTTTCCGGAGCCCCCTCCTACAATGAGCAGTTCTTC. The encoded protein is CASAFSGAPSYNEQFF.

The rearrangement uses TRBV5-5 and TRBJ2-6; maybe TRBD2 (6 bases). Germline CDR1 is SGHKS and CDR2 is YYEKEE (reference sequence). The CDR3 has 16 amino acids. Trimming cost V 1 base and J 1 base, with 9 bases left between them. The CDR3 region has the DNA TGTGCCAGCAGCTTGCCGGGGGATTCTGGGGCCAACGTCCTGACTTTC. It specifies CASSLPGDSGANVLTF.

This sequence joins TRBV2 and TRBJ2-3; TRBD1 agrees at 11 bases. The CDR3 spans 15 residues. V lost 6 bases to trimming and J lost 5 bases; unmatched junction nucleotides: 7. Germline-derived CDR1 and CDR2 are SNHLY and FYNNEI. The CDR3 here is CASRDRDRGGDTQYF. In DNA form, the CDR3 reads TGTGCCAGCAGAGACCGGGACAGGGGGGGAGATACGCAGTATTTT.

This chain joins TRBV28 and TRBJ1-3; no clear D gene. The CDR3 spans 13 residues. The germline V gene encodes CDR1 MDHEN and CDR2 SYDVKM. The germline V and J ends were trimmed by 8 bases and 0 bases, with 8 bases remaining between them. CDR3 loop: CASPGPSGNTIYF. Here the CDR3 DNA reads TGTGCCAGCCCGGGTCCCTCTGGAAACACCATATATTTT.

V and J are TRBV3-1 (or the pseudogene TRBV3-2) and TRBJ2-1; D is ambiguous. Looked up from germline, CDR1 is LGHDT and CDR2 is YNNKEL (reference sequence). There are 13 residues in the CDR3. The ends were cut back, 0 bases at V and 9 bases at J, with 9 bases in the middle. CDR3 sequence reads: CASSQESAGEQFF. CDR3 coding DNA: TGTGCCAGCAGCCAAGAATCAGCAGGTGAGCAGTTCTTC.

This chain uses TRBV19 with TRBJ2-7; TRBD2 aligns across 10 bases. This CDR3 has 20 amino acids. J gave up 1 base and V 5 bases, and 20 bases lay outside the gene matches. Germline CDR1 is LNHDA and CDR2 is SQIVND (reference sequence). The CDR3 loop reads CASSPYGKRTSGPGSYEQYF. The CDR3 DNA is TGTGCCAGTAGTCCCTATGGGAAAAGGACTAGCGGCCCGGGGTCCTACGAGCAGTACTTC.

V usage is TRBV2 and J usage is TRBJ1-5; 8 nucleotides align to TRBD1. V was pared by 2 bases and J by 8 bases, with 5 bases of the junction left unmatched. The germline CDR1 and CDR2 sequences are SNHLY and FYNNEI. The CDR3 loop spans 14 amino acids. CDR3 sequence: CASSETGGGEPQHF. CDR3 sequence (DNA): TGTGCCAGCAGTGAAACAGGGGGTGGGGAGCCCCAGCATTTT.

The CDR3 here is CASSTGGNTEAFF. DNA for the CDR3: TGTGCCAGCAGTACAGGGGGGAACACTGAAGCTTTCTTT. The rearrangement uses TRBV12-3 or TRBV12-4 and TRBJ1-1; the match to TRBD1 covers 8 bases. The length of the CDR3 is 13 residues. After removal of 5 bases from V and 1 base from J, the junction contained 0 bases not matched to a gene.

The rearrangement uses TRBV7-9 and TRBJ2-4; 8 bases align to TRBD2. The CDR3 loop spans 15 amino acids. V shed 2 bases, J shed 6 bases, and the junction held 6 bases outside the gene matches. Looked up from germline, CDR1 is SEHNR and CDR2 is FQNEAQ (reference sequence). DNA for the CDR3: TGTGCCAGCAGCTTATCCGCGGCGGGAGGAAACATTCAGTACTTC. Its protein is CASSLSAAGGNIQYF. Variable domain in full (rest from reference TRBV7-9 and TRBJ2-4): DTGVSQNPRHKITKRGQNVTFRCDPISEHNRLYWYRQTLGQGPEFLTYFQNEAQLEKSRLLSDRFSAERPKGSFSTLEIQRTEQGDSAMYLCASSLSAAGGNIQYFGAGTRLSVL.

The chain has TRBV7-2 and TRBJ2-6; a weak D match, TRBD2 (5 bases). V lost 3 bases to trimming and J lost 3 bases, with 9 bases between them. Germline assignment: CDR1 SGHTA and CDR2 FQGNSA. The CDR3 has 15 amino acids. The CDR3 sequence is CASSFGGYGANVLTF. DNA for the CDR3: TGTGCCAGCAGCTTTGGAGGATATGGGGCCAACGTCCTGACTTTC.

This chain links TRBV11-2 with TRBJ2-5, with TRBD1 as a possible D gene (5 bases). Germline CDR1 SGHAT, CDR2 FQNNGV. V dropped 1 base and J dropped 3 bases, with 9 bases sitting between them. The CDR3 is 14 amino acids. CDR3 residues: CASSLGSGKETQYF. The DNA for the CDR3 is TGTGCCAGCAGCTTAGGGTCAGGGAAAGAGACCCAGTACTTC.

J is TRBJ1-5 and V is TRBV27; no clear D. The CDR3 runs 15 residues. Deletions cut 2 bases from V and 1 base from J, with 9 bases between. CDR1 is MNHEY and CDR2 is SMNVEV in the germline V gene (reference sequence). CDR3 residues: CASSLATGSNQPQHF. In DNA form, the CDR3 reads TGTGCCAGCAGTTTAGCAACGGGGAGCAATCAGCCCCAGCATTTT.

This chain links TRBV2 with TRBJ2-2, with TRBD2 matching 8 bases. The CDR3 runs 13 residues. J gave up 6 bases and V 10 bases, and 7 bases lay outside the gene matches. The V gene's germline CDR1 is SNHLY and CDR2 FYNNEI. The CDR3 DNA follows: TGTGCCACTGGGACTAGTCCCGCCGGGGAGCTGTTTTTT. Protein sequence: CATGTSPAGELFF.